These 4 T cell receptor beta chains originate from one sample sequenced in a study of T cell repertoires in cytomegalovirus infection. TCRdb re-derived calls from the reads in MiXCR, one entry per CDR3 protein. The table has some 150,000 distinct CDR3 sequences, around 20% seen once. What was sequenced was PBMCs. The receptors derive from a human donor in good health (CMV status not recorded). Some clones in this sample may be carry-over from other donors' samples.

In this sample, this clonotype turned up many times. The CDR3 sequence: CASTRIHEQYF. In DNA form, the CDR3 reads TGTGCCAGCACTCGAATCCACGAGCAGTACTTC. The V and J genes are TRBV6-1 and TRBJ2-7, with D uncertain. Germline CDR1 and CDR2: MNHNS and SASEGT. V was trimmed by 7 bases and J by 5 bases, leaving 9 bases between them. The CDR3 contains 11 residues.

The chain's CDR3 is CASSEAGVAGNTIYF. Written as DNA, the CDR3 is TGTGCCAGCAGTGAAGCGGGGGTCGCTGGAAACACCATATATTTT. The V gene is TRBV2, the J gene TRBJ1-3, with a tentative D call TRBD1 (5 bases). Per the germline V gene, CDR1 is SNHLY and CDR2 is FYNNEI. CDR3 length equals 15 residues. Trimming pared 0 bases from V and 2 bases from J, leaving 8 bases between.

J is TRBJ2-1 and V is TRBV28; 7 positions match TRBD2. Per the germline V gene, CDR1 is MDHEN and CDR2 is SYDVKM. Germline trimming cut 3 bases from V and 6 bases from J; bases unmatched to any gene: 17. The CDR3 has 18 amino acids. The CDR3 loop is CASSLGGGWGGPGNEQFF. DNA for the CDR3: TGTGCCAGCAGTTTGGGCGGCGGGTGGGGAGGGCCTGGCAATGAGCAGTTCTTC.

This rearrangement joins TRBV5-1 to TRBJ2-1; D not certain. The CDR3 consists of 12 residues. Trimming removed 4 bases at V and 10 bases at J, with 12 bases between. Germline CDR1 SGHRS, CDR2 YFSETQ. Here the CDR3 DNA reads TGCGCCAGCAGCCAAAGAGTAAACGAGCAGTTCTTC. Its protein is CASSQRVNEQFF.